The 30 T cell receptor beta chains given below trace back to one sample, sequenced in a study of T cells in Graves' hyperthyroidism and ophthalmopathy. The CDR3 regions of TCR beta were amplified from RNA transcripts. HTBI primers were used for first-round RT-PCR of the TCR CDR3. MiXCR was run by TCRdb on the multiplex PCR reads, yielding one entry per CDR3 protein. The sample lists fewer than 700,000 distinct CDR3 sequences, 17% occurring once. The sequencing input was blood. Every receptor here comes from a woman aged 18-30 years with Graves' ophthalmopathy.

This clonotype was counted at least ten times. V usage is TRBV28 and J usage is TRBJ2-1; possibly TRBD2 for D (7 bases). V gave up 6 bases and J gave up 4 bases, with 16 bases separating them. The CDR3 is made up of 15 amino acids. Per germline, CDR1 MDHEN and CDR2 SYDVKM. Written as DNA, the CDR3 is TGTGCCAGCAGCCTTGTCGGGGGGCATTACAATGAGCAGTTCTTC. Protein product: CASSLVGGHYNEQFF. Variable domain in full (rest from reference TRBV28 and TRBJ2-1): DVKVTQSSRYLVKRTGEKVFLECVQDMDHENMFWYRQDPGLGLRLIYFSYDVKMKEKGDIPEGYSVSREKKERFSLILESASTNQTSMYLCASSLVGGHYNEQFFGPGTRLTVL.

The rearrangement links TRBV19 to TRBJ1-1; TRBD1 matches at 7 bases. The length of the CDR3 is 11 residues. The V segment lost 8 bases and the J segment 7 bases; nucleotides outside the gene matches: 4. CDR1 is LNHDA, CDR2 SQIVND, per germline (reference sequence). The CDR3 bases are TGTGCCAGTGCCAGGGACAGTGAAGCTTTCTTT. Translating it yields CASARDSEAFF.

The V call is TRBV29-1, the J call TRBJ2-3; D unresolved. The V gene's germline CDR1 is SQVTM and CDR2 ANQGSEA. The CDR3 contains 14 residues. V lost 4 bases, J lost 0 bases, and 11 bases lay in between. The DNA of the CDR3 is TGCAGCGTTGTTTCCGTTGGAAGCACAGATACGCAGTATTTT. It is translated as CSVVSVGSTDTQYF.

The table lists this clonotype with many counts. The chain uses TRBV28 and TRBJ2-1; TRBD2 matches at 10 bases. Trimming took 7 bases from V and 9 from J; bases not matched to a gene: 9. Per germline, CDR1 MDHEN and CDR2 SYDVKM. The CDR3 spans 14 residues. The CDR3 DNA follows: TGTGCCAGCAATGTGCCTAGCGGGAGTCGTGAGCAGTTCTTC. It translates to CASNVPSGSREQFF.

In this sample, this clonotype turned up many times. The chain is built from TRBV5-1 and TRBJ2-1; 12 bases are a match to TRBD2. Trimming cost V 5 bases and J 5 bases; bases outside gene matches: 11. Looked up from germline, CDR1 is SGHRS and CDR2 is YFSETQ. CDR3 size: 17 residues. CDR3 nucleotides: TGCGCCAGCAGTCGGTATATGACTAGCGGGGGCAACAATGAGCAGTTCTTC. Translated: CASSRYMTSGGNNEQFF.

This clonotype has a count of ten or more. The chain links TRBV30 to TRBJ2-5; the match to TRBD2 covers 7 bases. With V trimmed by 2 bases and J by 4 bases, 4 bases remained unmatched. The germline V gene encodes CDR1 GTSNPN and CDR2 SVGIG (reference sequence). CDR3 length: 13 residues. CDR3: CAWSSRGGETQYF. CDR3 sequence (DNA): TGTGCCTGGAGTTCACGCGGGGGAGAGACCCAGTACTTC.

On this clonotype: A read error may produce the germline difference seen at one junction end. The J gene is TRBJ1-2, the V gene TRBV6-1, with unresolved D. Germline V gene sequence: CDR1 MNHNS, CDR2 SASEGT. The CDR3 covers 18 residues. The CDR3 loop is CASSEARPSLLGGYSYTF. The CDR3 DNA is TGTGCCAGCAGTGAAGCCCGCCCCTCCTTACTGGGTGGCTATAGCTACACCTTC.

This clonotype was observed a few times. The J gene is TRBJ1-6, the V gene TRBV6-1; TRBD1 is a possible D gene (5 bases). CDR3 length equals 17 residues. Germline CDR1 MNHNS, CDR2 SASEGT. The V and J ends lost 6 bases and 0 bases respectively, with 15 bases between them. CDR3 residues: CASRPGQTSSYNSPLHF. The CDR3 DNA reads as TGTGCCAGCAGACCGGGGCAAACAAGCTCCTATAATTCACCCCTCCACTTT.

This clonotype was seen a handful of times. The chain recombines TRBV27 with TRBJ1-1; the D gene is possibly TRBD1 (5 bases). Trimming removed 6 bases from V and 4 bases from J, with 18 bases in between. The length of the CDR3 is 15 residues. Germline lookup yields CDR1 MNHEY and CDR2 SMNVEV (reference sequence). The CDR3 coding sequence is TGTGCCAGCAGCAAACGGGACGGACTGAGCACTGAAGCTTTCTTT. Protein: CASSKRDGLSTEAFF.

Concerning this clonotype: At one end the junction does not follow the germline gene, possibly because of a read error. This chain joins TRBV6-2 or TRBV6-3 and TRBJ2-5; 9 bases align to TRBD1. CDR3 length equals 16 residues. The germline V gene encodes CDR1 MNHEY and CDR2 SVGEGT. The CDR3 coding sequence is TGTGCCAGCAGTAAGGGACAGGGAAGTCGCTACGAGACCCTGTACTTC. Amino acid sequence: CASSKGQGSRYETLYF.

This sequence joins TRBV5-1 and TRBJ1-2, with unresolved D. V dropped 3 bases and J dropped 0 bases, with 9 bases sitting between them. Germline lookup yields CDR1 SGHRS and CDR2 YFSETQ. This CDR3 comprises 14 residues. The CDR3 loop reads CASSSPTTNYGYTF. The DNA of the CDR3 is TGCGCCAGCAGCTCCCCGACAACTAACTATGGCTACACCTTC.

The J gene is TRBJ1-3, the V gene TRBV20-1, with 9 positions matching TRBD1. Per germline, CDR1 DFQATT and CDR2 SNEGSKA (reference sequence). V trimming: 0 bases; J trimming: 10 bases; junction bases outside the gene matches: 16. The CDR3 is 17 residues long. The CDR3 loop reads CSARDLKGQGFSGTIYF. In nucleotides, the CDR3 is TGCAGTGCTAGAGACCTTAAAGGACAGGGGTTCTCGGGGACCATATATTTT.

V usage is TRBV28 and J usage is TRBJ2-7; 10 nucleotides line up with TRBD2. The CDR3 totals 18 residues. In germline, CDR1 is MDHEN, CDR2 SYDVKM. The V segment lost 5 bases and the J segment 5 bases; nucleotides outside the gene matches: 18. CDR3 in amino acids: CASSPPPILAGVDDEQYF. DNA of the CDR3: TGTGCCAGCAGTCCCCCCCCCATTCTAGCGGGAGTCGATGACGAGCAGTACTTC.

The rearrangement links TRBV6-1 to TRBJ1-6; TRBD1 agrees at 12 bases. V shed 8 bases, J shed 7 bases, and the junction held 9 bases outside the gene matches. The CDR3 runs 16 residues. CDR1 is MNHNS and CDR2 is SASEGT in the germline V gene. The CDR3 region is CASAHPGTGGNSPLHF. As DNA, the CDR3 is TGTGCCAGCGCCCACCCTGGGACAGGGGGCAATTCACCCCTCCACTTT.

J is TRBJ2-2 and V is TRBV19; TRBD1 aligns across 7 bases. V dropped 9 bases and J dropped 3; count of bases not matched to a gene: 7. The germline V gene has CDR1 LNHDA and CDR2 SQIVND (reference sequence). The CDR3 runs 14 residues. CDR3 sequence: CASQGQSDTGELFF. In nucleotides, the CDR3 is TGTGCCAGCCAGGGACAGTCCGACACCGGGGAGCTGTTTTTT.

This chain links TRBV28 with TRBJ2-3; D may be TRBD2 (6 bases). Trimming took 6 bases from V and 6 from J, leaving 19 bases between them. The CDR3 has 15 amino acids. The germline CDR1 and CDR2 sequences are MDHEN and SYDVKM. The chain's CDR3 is CASRAGLRVSDTQYF. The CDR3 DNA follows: TGTGCCAGCAGGGCGGGACTCCGGGTTAGTGATACGCAGTATTTT.

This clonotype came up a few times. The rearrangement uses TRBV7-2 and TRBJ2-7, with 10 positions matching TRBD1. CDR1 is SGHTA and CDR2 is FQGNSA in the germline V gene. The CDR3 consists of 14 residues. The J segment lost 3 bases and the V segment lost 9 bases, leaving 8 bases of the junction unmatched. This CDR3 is CASSVTGGVYEQYF. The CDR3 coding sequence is TGTGCCAGTAGTGTGACAGGGGGCGTCTACGAGCAGTACTTC.

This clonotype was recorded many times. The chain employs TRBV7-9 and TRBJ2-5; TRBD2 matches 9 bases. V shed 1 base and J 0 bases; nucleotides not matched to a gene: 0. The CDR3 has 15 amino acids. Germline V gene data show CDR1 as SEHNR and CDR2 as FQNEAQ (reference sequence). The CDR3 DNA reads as TGTGCCAGCAGCTTAGGGACTAGCGACCAAGAGACCCAGTACTTC. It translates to CASSLGTSDQETQYF.

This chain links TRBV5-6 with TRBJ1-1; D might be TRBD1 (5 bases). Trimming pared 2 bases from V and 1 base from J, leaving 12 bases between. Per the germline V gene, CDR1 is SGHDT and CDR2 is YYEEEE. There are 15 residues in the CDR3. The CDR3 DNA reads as TGTGCCAGCAGCTTTCTGGACAACCCGAACACTGAAGCTTTCTTT. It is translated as CASSFLDNPNTEAFF. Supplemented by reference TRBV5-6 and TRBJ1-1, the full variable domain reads DAGVTQSPTHLIKTRGQQVTLRCSPKSGHDTVSWYQQALGQGPQFIFQYYEEEERQRGNFPDRFSGHQFPNYSSELNVNALLLGDSALYLCASSFLDNPNTEAFFGQGTRLTVV.

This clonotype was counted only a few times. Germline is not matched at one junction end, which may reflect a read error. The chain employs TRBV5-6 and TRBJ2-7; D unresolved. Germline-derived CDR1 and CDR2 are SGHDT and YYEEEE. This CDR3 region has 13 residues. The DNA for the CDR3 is TGTGCCAGCAGCTTTCCGCGGACCTACGTGCAGTACTTC. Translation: CASSFPRTYVQYF.

This chain's CDR3 is CAIRWGWRGRDTEAFF. CDR3 coding DNA: TGTGCCATAAGGTGGGGATGGAGGGGTCGGGACACTGAAGCTTTCTTT. The chain uses TRBV10-3 and TRBJ1-1, with D possibly TRBD1 on 5 matching bases. V was clipped by 9 bases and J by 3 bases, with 23 bases between them. This CDR3 has 16 residues. CDR1 is ENHRY and CDR2 is SYGVKD in the germline V gene.

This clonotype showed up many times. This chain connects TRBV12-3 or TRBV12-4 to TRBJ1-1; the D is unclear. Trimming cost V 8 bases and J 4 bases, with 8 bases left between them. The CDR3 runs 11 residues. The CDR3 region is CASVWGTEAFF. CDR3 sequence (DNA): TGTGCCAGCGTATGGGGCACTGAAGCTTTCTTT.

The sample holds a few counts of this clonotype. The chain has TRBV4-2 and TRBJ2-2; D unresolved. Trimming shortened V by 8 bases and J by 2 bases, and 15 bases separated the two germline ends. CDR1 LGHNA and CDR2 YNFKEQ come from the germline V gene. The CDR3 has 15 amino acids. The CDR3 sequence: CASAPAGPNTGELFF. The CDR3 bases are TGTGCCAGCGCTCCGGCCGGCCCCAACACCGGGGAGCTGTTTTTT.

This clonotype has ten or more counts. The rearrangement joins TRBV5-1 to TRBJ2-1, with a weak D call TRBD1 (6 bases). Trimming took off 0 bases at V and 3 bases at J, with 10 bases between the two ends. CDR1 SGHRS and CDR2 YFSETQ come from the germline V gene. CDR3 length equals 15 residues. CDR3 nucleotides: TGCGCCAGCAGCTTGGGTGGGGGCCACTACAATGAGCAGTTCTTC. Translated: CASSLGGGHYNEQFF. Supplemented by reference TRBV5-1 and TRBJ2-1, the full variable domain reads KAGVTQTPRYLIKTRGQQVTLSCSPISGHRSVSWYQQTPGQGLQFLFEYFSETQRNKGNFPGRFSGRQFSNSRSEMNVSTLELGDSALYLCASSLGGGHYNEQFFGPGTRLTVL.

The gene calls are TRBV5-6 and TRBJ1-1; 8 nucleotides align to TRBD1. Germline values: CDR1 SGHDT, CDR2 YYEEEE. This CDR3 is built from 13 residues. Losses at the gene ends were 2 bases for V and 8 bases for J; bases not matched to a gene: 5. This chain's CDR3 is CASSFPRGREAFF. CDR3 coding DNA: TGTGCCAGCAGCTTCCCCAGGGGGCGAGAAGCTTTCTTT.

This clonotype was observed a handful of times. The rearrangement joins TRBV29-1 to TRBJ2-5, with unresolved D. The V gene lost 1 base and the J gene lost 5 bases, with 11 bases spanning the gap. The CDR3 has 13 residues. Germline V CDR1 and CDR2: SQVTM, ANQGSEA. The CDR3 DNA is TGCAGCGTTGAAGTCCCCCTGGGGGAGACCCAGTACTTC. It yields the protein CSVEVPLGETQYF.

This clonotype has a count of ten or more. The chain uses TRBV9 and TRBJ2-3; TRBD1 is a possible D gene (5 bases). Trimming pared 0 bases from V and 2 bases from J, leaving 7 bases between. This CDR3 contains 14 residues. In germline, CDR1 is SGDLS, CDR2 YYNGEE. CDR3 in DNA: TGTGCCAGCAGCGTAGAGGGGTCCACAGATACGCAGTATTTT. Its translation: CASSVEGSTDTQYF.

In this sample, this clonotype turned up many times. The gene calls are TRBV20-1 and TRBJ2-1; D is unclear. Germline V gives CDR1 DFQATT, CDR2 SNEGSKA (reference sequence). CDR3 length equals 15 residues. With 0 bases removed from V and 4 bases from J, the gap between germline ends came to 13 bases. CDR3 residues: CSARDSWAEYNEQFF. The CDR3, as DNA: TGCAGTGCTAGAGATTCATGGGCAGAATACAATGAGCAGTTCTTC.

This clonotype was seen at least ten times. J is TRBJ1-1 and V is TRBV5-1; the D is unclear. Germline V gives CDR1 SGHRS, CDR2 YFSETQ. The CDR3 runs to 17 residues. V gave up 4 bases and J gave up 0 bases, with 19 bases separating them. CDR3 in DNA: TGCGCCAGCAGCCCTCAGGACGGATCATTAATGAACACTGAAGCTTTCTTT. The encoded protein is CASSPQDGSLMNTEAFF.

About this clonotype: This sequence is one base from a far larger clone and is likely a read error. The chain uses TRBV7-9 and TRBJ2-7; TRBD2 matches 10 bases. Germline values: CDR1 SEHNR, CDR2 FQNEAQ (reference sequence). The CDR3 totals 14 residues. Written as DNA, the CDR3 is TGTGCCAGCAGCCTAGCGGGGGAGTCCTACGAGCAGCACTTC. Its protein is CASSLAGESYEQHF.